These 11 T cell receptor beta chains share one sample of origin, sequenced in a study of T cell clones after liver transplantation (dated by TCRdb to between 2018 and 2020). The time point label, as the study defines it: pre-transplant. To prepare the library, the immunoSEQ multiplex PCR assay was applied. As stored in TCRdb, this immuneACCESS dataset retains in-frame rearrangements with V and J assigned. A fraction of the clones does not appear; measured against another copy, unresolved V genes explain less than half of the discrepancy, and the remainder lacks a known reason. This sample gives 9,000 to 10,000 clones in total; roughly 85% of them show up just once. The top ten clonotypes cover about 18% of the sample. Sequencing used CD8+ T cells from blood, obtained before liver transplant. The receptors were sampled from a human donor who received a liver transplant.

The chain couples TRBV19 to TRBJ1-1; possible D gene TRBD1, 6 bases. Germline CDR1 and CDR2: LNHDA and SQIVND (reference sequence). V was clipped by 2 bases and J by 5 bases, with 24 bases between them. This CDR3 has 18 amino acids. The CDR3 DNA follows: TGTGCCAGTAGTATACCCACGGAGGGGGGGGCCACGGGGACTGAAGCTTTCTTT. Its protein is CASSIPTEGGATGTEAFF. Full variable domain (remainder filled in from reference TRBV19 and TRBJ1-1): DGGITQSPKYLFRKEGQNVTLSCEQNLNHDAMYWYRQDPGQGLRLIYYSQIVNDFQKGDIAEGYSVSREKKESFPLTVTSAQKNPTAFYLCASSIPTEGGATGTEAFFGQGTRLTVV.

The chain uses TRBV9 and TRBJ2-1; tentatively, D is TRBD1 (6 bases). The germline V gene has CDR1 SGDLS and CDR2 YYNGEE. V lost 0 bases to trimming and J lost 7 bases, with 14 bases between them. The CDR3 runs 15 residues. CDR3 nucleotides: TGTGCCAGCAGCGTAGACTCAGGGGCTAGGAATGAGCAGTTCTTC. The encoded protein is CASSVDSGARNEQFF.

The chain recombines TRBV15 with TRBJ2-2, with TRBD1 identical over 8 bases. After removal of 5 bases from V and 6 bases from J, the junction contained 11 bases not matched to a gene. This CDR3 has 16 residues. Germline values: CDR1 LNHNV, CDR2 YYDKDF (reference sequence). The DNA for the CDR3 is TGTGCCACCAGCCCGAACGGGACAGGAGAAGCCGGGGAGCTGTTTTTT. Protein: CATSPNGTGEAGELFF. The complete variable domain, with remaining parts taken from reference TRBV15 and TRBJ2-2, reads DAMVIQNPRYQVTQFGKPVTLSCSQTLNHNVMYWYQQKSSQAPKLLFHYYDKDFNNEADTPDNFQSRRPNTSFCFLDIRSPGLGDTAMYLCATSPNGTGEAGELFFGEGSRLTVL.

The rearrangement joins TRBV27 to TRBJ1-6, with D unclear. CDR1 MNHEY and CDR2 SMNVEV come from the germline V gene (reference sequence). V lost 6 bases, J lost 13 bases, and 13 bases lay in between. This CDR3 comprises 12 residues. The CDR3: CASRPGSAPLHF. CDR3 nucleotides: TGTGCCAGCAGACCAGGATCAGCGCCCCTCCACTTT.

This chain connects TRBV11-2 to TRBJ2-7, with D uncertain. The CDR3 is 15 residues long. The germline CDR1 and CDR2 sequences are SGHAT and FQNNGV. Trimming cost V 5 bases and J 0 bases, with 14 bases left between them. The CDR3 loop reads CASSVLQVRSYEQYF. CDR3 nucleotides: TGTGCCAGCAGCGTTCTTCAGGTCCGCTCCTACGAGCAGTACTTC. The whole variable domain, remainder taken from reference TRBV11-2 and TRBJ2-7, is EAGVAQSPRYKIIEKRQSVAFWCNPISGHATLYWYQQILGQGPKLLIQFQNNGVVDDSQLPKDRFSAERLKGVDSTLKIQPAKLEDSAVYLCASSVLQVRSYEQYFGPGTRLTVT.

The table lists this clone with a count of one. This chain links TRBV27 with TRBJ1-1, with D hard to call. Germline values: CDR1 MNHEY, CDR2 SMNVEV (reference sequence). Trimming removed 1 base from V and 1 base from J, with 7 bases in between. This CDR3 is built from 14 residues. CDR3: CASSLYGSNTEAFF. CDR3 nucleotides: TGTGCCAGCAGTTTATACGGATCGAACACTGAAGCTTTCTTT.

The gene calls are TRBV6-5 and TRBJ1-1; D unresolved. The germline CDR1 and CDR2 sequences are MNHEY and SVGAGI. Trimming removed 1 base from V and 7 bases from J, with 16 bases in between. The CDR3 has 15 residues. The CDR3 DNA reads TGTGCCAGCAGTTACTTGGCCGGTGGTGCAAGTGAAGCTTTCTTT. Encoded protein: CASSYLAGGASEAFF.

The V call is TRBV7-9, the J call TRBJ1-2, with D possibly TRBD1 on 5 matching bases. In germline, CDR1 is SEHNR, CDR2 FQNEAQ (reference sequence). This CDR3 contains 14 residues. V lost 4 bases to trimming and J lost 5 bases, with 14 bases between them. DNA of the CDR3: TGTGCCAGCAGCTCCACCTGGGGGGGGTATGGCTACACCTTC. Encoded protein: CASSSTWGGYGYTF.

The chain recombines TRBV27 with TRBJ2-3; D uncertain. Germline loops: CDR1 MNHEY, CDR2 SMNVEV (reference sequence). This CDR3 is 15 amino acids long. V lost 3 bases and J 0 bases, leaving 10 bases between the germline ends. CDR3 sequence reads: CASSFAPTSTDTQYF. In DNA form, the CDR3 reads TGTGCCAGCAGTTTCGCCCCCACTAGCACAGATACGCAGTATTTT.

V and J are TRBV5-6 and TRBJ1-1, with a possible D match to TRBD1 (6 bases). The CDR3 is made up of 11 amino acids. CDR1 is SGHDT, CDR2 YYEEEE, per germline. The V gene lost 7 bases and the J gene lost 6 bases, with 10 bases spanning the gap. The CDR3 DNA follows: TGTGCCAGCGGCAACAGGGCTGAAGCTTTCTTT. Translated, it gives CASGNRAEAFF.

The J gene is TRBJ2-7, the V gene TRBV19, with TRBD2 matching over 10 bases. Trimming cost V 5 bases and J 6 bases; bases outside gene matches: 4. Per the germline V gene, CDR1 is LNHDA and CDR2 is SQIVND (reference sequence). This CDR3 is 13 amino acids long. CDR3 nucleotide sequence: TGTGCCAGTAGTTCTAGCGGGAGTGGCGAGCAGTACTTC. This sequence encodes CASSSSGSGEQYF. Looking up the rest from reference TRBV19 and TRBJ2-7 gives the full variable domain: DGGITQSPKYLFRKEGQNVTLSCEQNLNHDAMYWYRQDPGQGLRLIYYSQIVNDFQKGDIAEGYSVSREKKESFPLTVTSAQKNPTAFYLCASSSSGSGEQYFGPGTRLTVT.